These 16 T cell receptor beta chains came from one sample sequenced in a study of shared clonotypes between healthy human individuals. Repertoires were generated with immunoSEQ multiplex PCR, while TCRdb's copy carries only in-frame clones and drops some. The table shows approximately 2.5 million clones, with roughly 93% occurring only once. The sample was naive CD4+ T cells from PBMCs. The sample's subset: CD45RA+ positively selected. Receptors originate from a man aged 18 to 29 in good health. Some clones in this sample may be carry-over from other donors' samples.

The chain recombines TRBV15 with TRBJ2-2, with D possibly TRBD2 on 5 matching bases. Germline assignment: CDR1 LNHNV and CDR2 YYDKDF (reference sequence). The CDR3 loop spans 17 amino acids. V gave up 1 base and J gave up 0 bases, with 12 bases separating them. CDR3: CATSRGEGGPNTGELFF. In DNA, the CDR3 is TGTGCCACCAGCAGAGGCGAGGGTGGGCCGAACACCGGGGAGCTGTTTTTT.

V and J are TRBV28 and TRBJ2-3; perhaps D is TRBD1 or TRBD2 (5 bases each). V was cut by 7 bases and J by 6 bases, with 11 bases left in between. The germline CDR1 and CDR2 sequences are MDHEN and SYDVKM. This CDR3 has 12 amino acids. CDR3 region: CASTGPLDTQYF. The CDR3 DNA reads as TGTGCCAGCACGGGACCCTTGGATACGCAGTATTTT.

The chain uses TRBV2 and TRBJ1-1; TRBD1 might be the D (5 bases). The V end lost 6 bases, the J end lost 4 bases, and 18 bases lay between the germline ends. The length of the CDR3 is 15 residues. The germline CDR1 and CDR2 sequences are SNHLY and FYNNEI. CDR3 sequence: CASRQGDSWSTEAFF. CDR3 DNA sequence: TGTGCCAGCAGACAAGGAGACAGCTGGAGCACTGAAGCTTTCTTT.

This chain uses TRBV18 with TRBJ2-5, with D hard to call. The CDR3 has 14 amino acids. From germline, CDR1 is KGHSH and CDR2 LQKENI. Trimming took off 3 bases at V and 2 bases at J, with 10 bases between the two ends. CDR3 DNA sequence: TGTGCCAGCTCACCTCAAGACTTTCAAGAGACCCAGTACTTC. Protein: CASSPQDFQETQYF.

The chain employs TRBV5-1 and TRBJ2-6; TRBD2 aligns across 16 bases. The CDR3 contains 21 residues. CDR1 and CDR2 (germline): SGHRS, YFSETQ. Trimming removed 1 base from V and 2 bases from J; junction bases left unmatched: 9. CDR3 DNA: TGCGCCAGCAGCTTGCGTGCCGGGACTAGCGGGAGGGCCGCTGGGGCCAACGTCCTGACTTTC. This translates into CASSLRAGTSGRAAGANVLTF.

The genes are TRBV15 and TRBJ1-2; no firm D call. Germline V CDR1 and CDR2: LNHNV, YYDKDF (reference sequence). V was cut by 0 bases and J by 8 bases, with 16 bases left in between. The CDR3 has 15 amino acids. The CDR3 spells CATSREKRGLWGYTF. DNA for the CDR3: TGTGCCACCAGCAGAGAGAAACGGGGTCTGTGGGGCTACACCTTC. The full variable domain, its missing parts supplied by reference TRBV15 and TRBJ1-2, is DAMVIQNPRYQVTQFGKPVTLSCSQTLNHNVMYWYQQKSSQAPKLLFHYYDKDFNNEADTPDNFQSRRPNTSFCFLDIRSPGLGDTAMYLCATSREKRGLWGYTFGSGTRLTVV.

This rearrangement joins TRBV5-6 to TRBJ2-1; tentatively, D is TRBD1 or TRBD2 (5 bases each). From germline, CDR1 is SGHDT and CDR2 YYEEEE. The CDR3 is made up of 14 amino acids. Trimming shortened V by 8 bases and J by 4 bases, and 16 bases separated the two germline ends. The CDR3 DNA sequence: TGTGCCAGTCTCCGTGGTGGGGGATACAATGAGCAGTTCTTC. Amino acids: CASLRGGGYNEQFF.

The genes are TRBV29-1 and TRBJ2-1; D is ambiguous. Between the trimmed V and J ends, which lost 3 bases and 0 bases, there was a span of 12 bases. Germline V CDR1 and CDR2: SQVTM, ANQGSEA. The CDR3 consists of 15 residues. CDR3 sequence (DNA): TGCAGCGTTGAGGCTCGAACGAGCTCCTACAATGAGCAGTTCTTC. As protein: CSVEARTSSYNEQFF.

J is TRBJ1-4 and V is TRBV19, with 7 positions matching TRBD1. The germline V gene encodes CDR1 LNHDA and CDR2 SQIVND (reference sequence). V shed 5 bases and J 6 bases; nucleotides not matched to a gene: 6. This CDR3 is 14 amino acids long. The CDR3 DNA reads TGTGCCAGTAGTCAACAGGGGAAGTATGAAAAACTGTTTTTT. It translates to CASSQQGKYEKLFF.

The CDR3 protein is CASSRPTGNTEAFF. The CDR3 DNA is TGCGCCAGCAGCCGACCCACAGGGAACACTGAAGCTTTCTTT. This chain uses TRBV5-1 with TRBJ1-1, with a weak D call TRBD1 (5 bases). V was cut by 4 bases and J by 1 base, with 11 bases left in between. CDR3 size: 14 residues. Germline values: CDR1 SGHRS, CDR2 YFSETQ.

The CDR3, as DNA: TGTGCCAGCTCCGGGGCGATCTATGGCTACACCTTC. Amino acid sequence: CASSGAIYGYTF. V is TRBV6-5 and J is TRBJ1-2, with D tentatively TRBD1 (5 bases). Germline loops: CDR1 MNHEY, CDR2 SVGAGI. This CDR3 contains 12 residues. V dropped 8 bases and J dropped 4 bases, with 11 bases sitting between them.

Turning to this clone: The same CDR3 arises from other DNA sequences in this sample as well. This chain connects TRBV7-8 to TRBJ1-5, with 7 bases lining up with TRBD1. The CDR3 contains 15 residues. V shed 1 base and J 0 bases; nucleotides not matched to a gene: 0. Germline V CDR1 and CDR2: SGHVS, FQNEAQ. CDR3 in amino acids: CASSLGQGSNQPQHF. In nucleotides, the CDR3 is TGTGCCAGCAGCTTAGGACAGGGTAGCAATCAGCCCCAGCATTTT.

The gene calls are TRBV7-2 and TRBJ2-1, with unresolved D. Germline values: CDR1 SGHTA, CDR2 FQGNSA. V was shortened by 0 bases and J by 7 bases, with 16 bases between the two germline ends. This CDR3 is 16 amino acids long. The CDR3 is CASSLAALLPGNEQFF. CDR3 bases: TGTGCCAGCAGCTTAGCCGCCCTCCTACCAGGTAATGAGCAGTTCTTC. The whole variable domain, filled in from reference TRBV7-2 and TRBJ2-1, reads GAGVSQSPSNKVTEKGKDVELRCDPISGHTALYWYRQSLGQGLEFLIYFQGNSAPDKSGLPSDRFSAERTGGSVSTLTIQRTQQEDSAVYLCASSLAALLPGNEQFFGPGTRLTVL.

V and J are TRBV10-3 and TRBJ2-1, with 8 bases identical to TRBD2. V lost 7 bases and J lost 0; bases outside the gene matches: 8. The CDR3 spans 16 residues. CDR1 and CDR2 from the germline V gene are ENHRY and SYGVKD. This CDR3 reads CAIKAGVSRSYNEQFF. The CDR3 nucleotides are TGTGCCATCAAAGCGGGAGTGTCCCGCTCCTACAATGAGCAGTTCTTC.

The chain has TRBV5-6 and TRBJ1-2, with D unclear. Germline assignment: CDR1 SGHDT and CDR2 YYEEEE. V was shortened by 4 bases and J by 5 bases, with 9 bases between the two germline ends. This CDR3 is built from 12 residues. The CDR3 nucleotides are TGTGCCAGCAGCGCACCCCTGTATGGCTACACCTTC. It encodes CASSAPLYGYTF.

The chain uses TRBV7-3 and TRBJ2-1, with D perhaps being TRBD1 or TRBD2 (6 bases each). The germline V gene encodes CDR1 SGHTA and CDR2 FQGTGA. V was pared by 5 bases and J by 2 bases, with 16 bases between. The CDR3 length is 16 residues. The CDR3 DNA reads TGTGCCAGCAGCATCTCAGGGGAGGCCCCCTACAATGAGCAGTTCTTC. It specifies CASSISGEAPYNEQFF.